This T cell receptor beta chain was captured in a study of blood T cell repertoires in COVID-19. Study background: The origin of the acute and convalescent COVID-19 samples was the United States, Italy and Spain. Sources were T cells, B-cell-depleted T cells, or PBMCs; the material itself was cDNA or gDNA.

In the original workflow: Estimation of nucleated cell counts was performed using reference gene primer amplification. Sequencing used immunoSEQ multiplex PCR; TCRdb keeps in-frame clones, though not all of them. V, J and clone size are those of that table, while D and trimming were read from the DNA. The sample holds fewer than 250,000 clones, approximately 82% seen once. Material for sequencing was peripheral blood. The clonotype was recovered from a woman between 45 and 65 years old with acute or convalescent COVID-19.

The CDR3 sequence: CASSPLGRDYQPQHF. Written as DNA, the CDR3 is TGCGCCAGCAGCCCTTTAGGCAGGGACTATCAGCCCCAGCATTTT. The gene calls are TRBV5-1 and TRBJ1-5; D might be TRBD1 (5 bases). V lost 4 bases and J 5 bases, leaving 16 bases between the germline ends. Looked up from germline, CDR1 is SGHRS and CDR2 is YFSETQ. The CDR3 contains 15 residues.